This record looks at one TCR beta chain sequence and its context. These data come from a study of graft-versus-host responses after intestinal transplantation. V lost 0 bases, J lost 4 bases, and 4 bases lay in between. The CDR3 spans 11 residues. In germline, CDR1 is DFQATT, CDR2 SNEGSKA (reference sequence). TCRdb's copy holds only in-frame clones and misses some; the assay was immunoSEQ multiplex PCR. The sample comprises more than 10,000 clones, 25% to 40% of which are singletons, and under 2% rests with the top ten. The chain uses TRBV20-1 and TRBJ2-7, with no clear D. The receptor's source is a human patient who was an organ donor for intestinal transplantation. The input for sequencing was alloreactive CD4+ T cells from a mixed lymphocyte reaction culture, taken before transplantation. Subset of the sample: CFSE-low proliferating T cells sorted from approximately 6-day pre-transplant mixed lymphocyte reaction (GvH or HvG direction). CDR3 sequence: CSARDSYEQYF. CDR3 DNA sequence: TGCAGTGCTAGAGACAGTTACGAGCAGTACTTC.